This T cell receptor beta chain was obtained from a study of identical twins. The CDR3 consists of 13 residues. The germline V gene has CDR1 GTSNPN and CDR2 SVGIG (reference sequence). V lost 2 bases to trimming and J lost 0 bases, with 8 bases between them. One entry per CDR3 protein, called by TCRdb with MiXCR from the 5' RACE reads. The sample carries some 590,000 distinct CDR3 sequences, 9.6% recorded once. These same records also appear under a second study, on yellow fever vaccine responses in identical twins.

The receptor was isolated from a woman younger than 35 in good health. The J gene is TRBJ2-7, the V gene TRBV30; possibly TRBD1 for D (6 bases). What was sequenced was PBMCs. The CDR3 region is CAWSKQGSYEQYF. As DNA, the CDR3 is TGTGCCTGGAGTAAACAGGGCTCCTACGAGCAGTACTTC.